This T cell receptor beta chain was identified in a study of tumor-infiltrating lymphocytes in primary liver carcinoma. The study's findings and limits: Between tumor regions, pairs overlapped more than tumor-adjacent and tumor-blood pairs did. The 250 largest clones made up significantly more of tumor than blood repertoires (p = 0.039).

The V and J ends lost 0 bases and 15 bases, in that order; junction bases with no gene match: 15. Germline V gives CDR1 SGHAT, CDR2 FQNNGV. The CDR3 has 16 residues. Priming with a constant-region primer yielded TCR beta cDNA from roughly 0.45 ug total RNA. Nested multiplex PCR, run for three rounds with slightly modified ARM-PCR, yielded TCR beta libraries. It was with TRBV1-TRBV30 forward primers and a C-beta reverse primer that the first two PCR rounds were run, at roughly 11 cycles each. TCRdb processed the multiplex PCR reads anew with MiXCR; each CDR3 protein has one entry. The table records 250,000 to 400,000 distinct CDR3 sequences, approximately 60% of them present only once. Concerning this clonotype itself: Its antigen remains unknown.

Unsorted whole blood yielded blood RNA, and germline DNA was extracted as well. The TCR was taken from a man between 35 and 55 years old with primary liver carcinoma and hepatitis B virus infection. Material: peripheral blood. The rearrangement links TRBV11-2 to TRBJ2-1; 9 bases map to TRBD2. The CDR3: CASSLELLAGMNELFF. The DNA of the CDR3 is TGTGCCAGCAGCTTAGAGCTCCTAGCGGGAATGAATGAGTTGTTCTTC.